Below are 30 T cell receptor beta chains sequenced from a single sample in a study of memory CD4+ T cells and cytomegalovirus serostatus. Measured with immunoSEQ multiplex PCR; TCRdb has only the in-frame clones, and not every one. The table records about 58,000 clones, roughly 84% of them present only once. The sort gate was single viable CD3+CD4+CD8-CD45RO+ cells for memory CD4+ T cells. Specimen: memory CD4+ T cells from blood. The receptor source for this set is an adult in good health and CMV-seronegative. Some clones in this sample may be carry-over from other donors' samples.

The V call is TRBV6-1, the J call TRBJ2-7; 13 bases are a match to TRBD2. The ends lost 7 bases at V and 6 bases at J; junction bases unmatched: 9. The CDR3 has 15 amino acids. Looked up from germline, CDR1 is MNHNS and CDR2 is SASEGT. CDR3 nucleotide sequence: TGTGCCAGCAACTCCGGGACTAGCGGGAAAGTCGAGCAGTACTTC. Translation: CASNSGTSGKVEQYF.

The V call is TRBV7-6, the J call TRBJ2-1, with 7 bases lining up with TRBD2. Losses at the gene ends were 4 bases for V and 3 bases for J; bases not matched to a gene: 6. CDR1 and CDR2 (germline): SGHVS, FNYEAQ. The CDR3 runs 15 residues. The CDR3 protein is CASSSGLSLYNEQFF. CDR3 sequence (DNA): TGTGCCAGCAGCTCGGGACTATCCCTCTACAATGAGCAGTTCTTC.

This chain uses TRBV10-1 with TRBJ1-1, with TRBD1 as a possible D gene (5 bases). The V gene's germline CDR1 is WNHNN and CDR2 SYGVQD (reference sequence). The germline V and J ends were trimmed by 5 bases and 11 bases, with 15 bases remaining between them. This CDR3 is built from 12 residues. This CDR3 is CASSSDGGVAFF. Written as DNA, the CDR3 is TGCGCCAGCAGTTCAGACGGGGGGGTTGCTTTCTTT.

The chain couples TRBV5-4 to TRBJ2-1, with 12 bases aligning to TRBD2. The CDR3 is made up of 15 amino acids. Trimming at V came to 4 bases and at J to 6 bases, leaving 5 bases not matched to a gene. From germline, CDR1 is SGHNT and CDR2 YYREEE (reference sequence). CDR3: CASSLAGGLANEQFF. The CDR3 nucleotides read TGTGCCAGCAGCCTAGCGGGAGGGCTCGCCAATGAGCAGTTCTTC.

The CDR3 spells CASSPGTVTYEQYF. DNA of the CDR3: TGTGCCAGCAGCCCCGGGACGGTTACCTACGAGCAGTACTTC. The gene calls are TRBV7-9 and TRBJ2-7; D might be TRBD1 or TRBD2, each matching 5 bases. Germline CDR1 reads SEHNR; CDR2 reads FQNEAQ (reference sequence). The ends were cut back, 5 bases at V and 2 bases at J, with 13 bases in the middle. The CDR3 spans 14 residues.

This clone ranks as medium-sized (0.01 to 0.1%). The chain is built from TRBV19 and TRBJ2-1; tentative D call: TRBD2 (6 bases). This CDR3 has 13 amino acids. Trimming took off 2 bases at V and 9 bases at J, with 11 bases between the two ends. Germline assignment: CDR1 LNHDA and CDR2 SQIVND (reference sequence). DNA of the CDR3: TGTGCCAGTAGTATAACTAGCACTGGTGAGCAGTTCTTC. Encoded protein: CASSITSTGEQFF.

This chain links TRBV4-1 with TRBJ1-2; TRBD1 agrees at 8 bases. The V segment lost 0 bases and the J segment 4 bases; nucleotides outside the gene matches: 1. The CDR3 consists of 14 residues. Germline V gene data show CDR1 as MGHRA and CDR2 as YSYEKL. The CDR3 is CASSQETGVYGYTF. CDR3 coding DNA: TGCGCCAGCAGCCAAGAGACAGGGGTCTATGGCTACACCTTC.

The CDR3 bases are TGCGCCAGCAGTCAATCCCGCCGCATGTCTATCTACGAGCAGTACTTC. This codes for CASSQSRRMSIYEQYF. V and J are TRBV23-1 and TRBJ2-7; D call uncertain. TRBV23-1 is identified as an open reading frame with a role that is uncertain. This CDR3 has 16 amino acids. The germline V and J ends were trimmed by 0 bases and 3 bases, with 15 bases remaining between them.

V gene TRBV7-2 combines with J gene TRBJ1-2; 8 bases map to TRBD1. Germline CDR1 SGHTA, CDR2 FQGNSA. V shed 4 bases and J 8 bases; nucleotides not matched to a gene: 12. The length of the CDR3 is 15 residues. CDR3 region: CASSSLEDRARGYTF. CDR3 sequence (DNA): TGTGCCAGCAGCTCCTTGGAGGACAGGGCAAGGGGCTACACCTTC.

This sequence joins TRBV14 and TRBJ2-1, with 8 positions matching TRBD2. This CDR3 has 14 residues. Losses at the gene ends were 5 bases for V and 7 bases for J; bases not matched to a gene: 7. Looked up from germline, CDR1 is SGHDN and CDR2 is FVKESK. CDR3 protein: CASSLSGLGNEQFF. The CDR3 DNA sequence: TGTGCCAGCAGCTTGTCGGGACTAGGTAATGAGCAGTTCTTC.

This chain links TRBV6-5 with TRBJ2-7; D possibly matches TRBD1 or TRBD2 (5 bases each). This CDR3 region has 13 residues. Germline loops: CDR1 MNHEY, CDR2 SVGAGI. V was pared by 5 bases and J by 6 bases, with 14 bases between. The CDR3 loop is CASSRGPGPEQYF. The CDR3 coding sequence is TGTGCCAGCAGTAGGGGACCAGGGCCCGAGCAGTACTTC.

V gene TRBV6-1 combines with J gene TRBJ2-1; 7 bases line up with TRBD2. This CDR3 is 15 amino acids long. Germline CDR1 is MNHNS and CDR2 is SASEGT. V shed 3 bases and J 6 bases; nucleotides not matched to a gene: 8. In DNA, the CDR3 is TGTGCCAGCAGTGATAGGGGCGGGAGAAGCAATGAGCAGTTCTTC. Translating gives CASSDRGGRSNEQFF.

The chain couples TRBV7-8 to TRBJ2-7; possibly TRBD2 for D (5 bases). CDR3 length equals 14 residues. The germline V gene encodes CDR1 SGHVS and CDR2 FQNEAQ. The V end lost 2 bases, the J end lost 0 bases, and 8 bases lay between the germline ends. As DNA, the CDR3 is TGTGCCAGCAGCTTATACGGAGGCTCCTACGAGCAGTACTTC. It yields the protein CASSLYGGSYEQYF. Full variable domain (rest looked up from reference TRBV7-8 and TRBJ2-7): GAGVSQSPRYKVAKRGQDVALRCDPISGHVSLFWYQQALGQGPEFLTYFQNEAQLDKSGLPSDRFFAERPEGSVSTLKIQRTQQEDSAVYLCASSLYGGSYEQYFGPGTRLTVT.

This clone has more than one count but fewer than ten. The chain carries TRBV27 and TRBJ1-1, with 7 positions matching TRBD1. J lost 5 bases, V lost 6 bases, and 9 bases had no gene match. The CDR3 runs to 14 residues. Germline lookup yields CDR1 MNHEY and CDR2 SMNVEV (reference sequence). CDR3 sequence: CASSQLTGRTEAFF. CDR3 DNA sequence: TGTGCCAGCAGCCAATTGACAGGGAGGACTGAAGCTTTCTTT.

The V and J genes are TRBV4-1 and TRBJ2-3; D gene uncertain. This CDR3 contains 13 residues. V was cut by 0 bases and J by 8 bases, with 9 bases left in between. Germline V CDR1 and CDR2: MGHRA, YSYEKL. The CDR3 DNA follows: TGCGCCAGCAGCCAAGATCAATGGGGTACGCAGTATTTT. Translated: CASSQDQWGTQYF.

CDR3 sequence: CASSLAGQGNTIYF. In DNA form, the CDR3 reads TGTGCCAGCAGCTTGGCAGGTCAAGGAAACACCATATATTTT. The chain uses TRBV5-5 and TRBJ1-3, with unresolved D. Trimming stripped 0 bases from V and 4 bases from J, with 8 bases between. Germline V CDR1 and CDR2: SGHKS, YYEKEE (reference sequence). The CDR3 covers 14 residues.

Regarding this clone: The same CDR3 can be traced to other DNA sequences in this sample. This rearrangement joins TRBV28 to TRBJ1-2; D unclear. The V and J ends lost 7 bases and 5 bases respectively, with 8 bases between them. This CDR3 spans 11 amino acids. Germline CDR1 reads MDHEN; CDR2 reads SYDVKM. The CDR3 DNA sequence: TGTGCCAGCACTCGAGGGTATGGCTACACCTTC. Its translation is CASTRGYGYTF.

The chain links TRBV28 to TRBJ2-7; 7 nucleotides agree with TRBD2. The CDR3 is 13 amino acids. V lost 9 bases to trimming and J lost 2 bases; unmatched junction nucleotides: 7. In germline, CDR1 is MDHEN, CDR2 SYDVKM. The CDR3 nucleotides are TGTGCCAGTGCCGGGGGGAGCCCCTACGAGCAGTACTTC. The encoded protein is CASAGGSPYEQYF. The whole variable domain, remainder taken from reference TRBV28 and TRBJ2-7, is DVKVTQSSRYLVKRTGEKVFLECVQDMDHENMFWYRQDPGLGLRLIYFSYDVKMKEKGDIPEGYSVSREKKERFSLILESASTNQTSMYLCASAGGSPYEQYFGPGTRLTVT.

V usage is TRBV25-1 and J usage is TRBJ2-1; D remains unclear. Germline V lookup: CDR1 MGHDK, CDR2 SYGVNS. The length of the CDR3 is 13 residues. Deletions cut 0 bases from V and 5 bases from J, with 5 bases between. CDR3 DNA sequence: TGTGCCAGCAGTGAATATCTTCACAATGAGCAGTTCTTC. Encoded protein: CASSEYLHNEQFF.

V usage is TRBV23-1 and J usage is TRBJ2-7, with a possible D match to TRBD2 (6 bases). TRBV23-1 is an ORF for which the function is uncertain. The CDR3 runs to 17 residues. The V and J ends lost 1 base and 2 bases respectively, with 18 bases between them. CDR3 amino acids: CASSQFLWSEGPYEQYF. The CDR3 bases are TGCGCCAGCAGTCAATTTCTGTGGTCGGAGGGCCCCTACGAGCAGTACTTC.

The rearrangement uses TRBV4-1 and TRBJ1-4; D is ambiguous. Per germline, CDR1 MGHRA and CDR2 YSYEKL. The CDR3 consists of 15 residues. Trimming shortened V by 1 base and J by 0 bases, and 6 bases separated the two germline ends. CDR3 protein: CASSQAQATNEKLFF. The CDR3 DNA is TGCGCCAGCAGCCAAGCCCAGGCAACTAATGAAAAACTGTTTTTT.

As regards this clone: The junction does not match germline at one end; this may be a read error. The CDR3 bases are TGTGCTAGCAGCTTAGCGGGACACGCCCGTGAAGGCCAGTACTTC. Its protein product is CASSLAGHAREGQYF. V and J are TRBV7-7 and TRBJ2-5, with 8 bases matching TRBD2. Germline CDR1 SSHAT, CDR2 FNYEAQ (reference sequence). The CDR3 is 15 amino acids.

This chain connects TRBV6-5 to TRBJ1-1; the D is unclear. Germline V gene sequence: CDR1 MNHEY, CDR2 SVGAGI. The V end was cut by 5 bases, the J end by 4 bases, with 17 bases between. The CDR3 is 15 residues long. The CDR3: CASSTAKSASTEAFF. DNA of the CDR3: TGTGCCAGCAGTACGGCGAAGTCGGCGAGCACTGAAGCTTTCTTT.

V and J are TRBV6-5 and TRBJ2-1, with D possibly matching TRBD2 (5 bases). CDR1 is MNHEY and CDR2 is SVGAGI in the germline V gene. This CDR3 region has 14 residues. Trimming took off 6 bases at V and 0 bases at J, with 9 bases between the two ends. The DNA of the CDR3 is TGTGCCAGCAGAAAAGGGAGCTCCTACAATGAGCAGTTCTTC. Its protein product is CASRKGSSYNEQFF.

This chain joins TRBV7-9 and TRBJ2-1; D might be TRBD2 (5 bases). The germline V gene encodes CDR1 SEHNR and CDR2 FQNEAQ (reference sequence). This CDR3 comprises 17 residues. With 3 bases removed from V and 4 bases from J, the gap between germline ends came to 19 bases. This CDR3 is CASSFGVRRGLYNEQFF. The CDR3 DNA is TGTGCCAGCAGCTTCGGTGTCCGGCGAGGGCTTTACAATGAGCAGTTCTTC.

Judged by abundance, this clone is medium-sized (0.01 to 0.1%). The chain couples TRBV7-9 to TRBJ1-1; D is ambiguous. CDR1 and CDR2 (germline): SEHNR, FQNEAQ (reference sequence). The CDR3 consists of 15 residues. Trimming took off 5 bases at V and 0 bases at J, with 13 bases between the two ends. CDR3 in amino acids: CASSPLARMNTEAFF. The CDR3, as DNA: TGTGCCAGCAGCCCACTGGCGCGGATGAACACTGAAGCTTTCTTT.

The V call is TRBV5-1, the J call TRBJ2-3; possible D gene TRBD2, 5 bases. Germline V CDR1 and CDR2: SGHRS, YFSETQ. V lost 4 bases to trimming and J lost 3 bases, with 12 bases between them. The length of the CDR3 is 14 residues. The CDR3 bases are TGCGCCAGCAGCAAAGGACTGGGAACAGATACGCAGTATTTT. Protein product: CASSKGLGTDTQYF. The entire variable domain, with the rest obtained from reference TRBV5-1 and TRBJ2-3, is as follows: KAGVTQTPRYLIKTRGQQVTLSCSPISGHRSVSWYQQTPGQGLQFLFEYFSETQRNKGNFPGRFSGRQFSNSRSEMNVSTLELGDSALYLCASSKGLGTDTQYFGPGTRLTVL.

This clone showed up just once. The CDR3 nucleotides are TGTGCCAGCAGTGACACGCGTTTAGGTACCGGGGAGCTGTTTTTT. Its translation: CASSDTRLGTGELFF. This sequence joins TRBV6-1 and TRBJ2-2; the D is unclear. Germline CDR1 and CDR2: MNHNS and SASEGT. Trimming pared 3 bases from V and 5 bases from J, leaving 13 bases between. The CDR3 length is 15 residues.

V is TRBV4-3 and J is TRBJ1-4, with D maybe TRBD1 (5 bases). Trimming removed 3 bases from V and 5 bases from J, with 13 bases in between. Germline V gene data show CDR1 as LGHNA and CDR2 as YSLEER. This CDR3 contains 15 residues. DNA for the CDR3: TGCGCCAGCAGCCAGACGGGACGGGGAAATGAAAAACTGTTTTTT. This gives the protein CASSQTGRGNEKLFF.

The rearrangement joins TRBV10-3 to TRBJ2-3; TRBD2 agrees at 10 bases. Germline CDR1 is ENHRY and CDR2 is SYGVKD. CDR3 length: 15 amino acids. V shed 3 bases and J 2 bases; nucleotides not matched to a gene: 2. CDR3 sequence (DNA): TGTGCCATCAGTGAAGCGGGAGGGACCACAGATACGCAGTATTTT. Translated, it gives CAISEAGGTTDTQYF.